This is a list of T cell receptor beta chains from one sample in a study of CD8+ T cells in alopecia areata. This table comes from immunoSEQ multiplex PCR, and its TCRdb copy is limited to in-frame clones, with some not included. The data hold hundreds of thousands of clones, with 67% observed a single time. Sequences were derived from CD4+ T cells sorted from blood, sampled at week 0. The source of these receptors is a human donor with alopecia areata. The CDR3 runs from the conserved cysteine through the conserved F or W. A D gene is named only where the DNA matches it firmly. Some rows have no size entry. The others give once, few or many, or a class for an expanded clone.

D: -; length: 12; V: TRBV6-1; size: -; J: TRBJ1-1; CDR3: CASSEDITEAFF; DNA: TGTGCCAGCAGTGAGGACATTACTGAAGCTTTCTTT
D: -; length: 12; V: TRBV30; size: -; J: TRBJ2-3; CDR3: CAWSEGGDTQYF; DNA: TGTGCCTGGAGTGAGGGGGGAGATACGCAGTATTTT
D: TRBD2; length: 17; V: TRBV9; size: -; J: TRBJ2-3; CDR3: CASSVGVAGGMTDTQYF; DNA: TGTGCCAGCAGCGTAGGAGTAGCGGGGGGAATGACAGATACGCAGTATTTT
D: -; length: 15; V: TRBV27; size: -; J: TRBJ1-2; CDR3: CASSPSGHGYYGYTF; DNA: TGTGCCAGCAGCCCTTCGGGACACGGTTACTATGGCTACACCTTC
D: -; length: 12; V: TRBV9; size: -; J: TRBJ1-1; CDR3: CASSPIQGAAFF; DNA: TGTGCCAGCAGCCCAATACAGGGAGCAGCTTTCTTT
D: TRBD1; length: 15; V: TRBV4-2; size: few; J: TRBJ1-6; CDR3: CASSQRTGTNSPLHF; DNA: TGTGCCAGCAGCCAGCGGACAGGGACGAATTCACCCCTCCACTTT
D: -; length: 13; V: TRBV7-2; size: -; J: TRBJ2-7; CDR3: CASSQRASYEQYF; DNA: TGTGCCAGCAGTCAGAGGGCTAGCTACGAGCAGTACTTC
D: TRBD1; length: 13; V: TRBV2; size: -; J: TRBJ2-5; CDR3: CASSRDREETQYF; DNA: TGTGCCAGCAGCCGAGACAGGGAAGAGACCCAGTACTTC
D: -; length: 15; V: TRBV11-2; size: -; J: TRBJ1-1; CDR3: CASSDAGGADTEAFF; DNA: TGTGCCAGCAGCGACGCGGGGGGGGCGGACACTGAAGCTTTCTTT
D: -; length: 13; V: TRBV27; size: -; J: TRBJ2-7; CDR3: CASRYTGSYEQYF; DNA: TGTGCCAGCAGGTATACAGGTTCCTACGAGCAGTACTTC
D: TRBD2; length: 13; V: TRBV29-1; size: -; J: TRBJ2-3; CDR3: CSGRHGGTDTQYF; DNA: TGCAGCGGCAGACACGGGGGGACAGATACGCAGTATTTT
D: TRBD1; length: 17; V: TRBV18; size: -; J: TRBJ1-2; CDR3: CASSVSRDRGLLYGYTF; DNA: TGTGCCAGCTCAGTTTCCCGGGACAGGGGGCTCTTATATGGCTACACCTTC
D: -; length: 13; V: TRBV4-1; size: once; J: TRBJ2-7; CDR3: CASSRGAPYEQYF; DNA: TGCGCCAGCAGCCGGGGGGCCCCCTACGAGCAGTACTTC
D: -; length: 12; V: TRBV18; size: few; J: TRBJ2-1; CDR3: CASSPEQYEQFF; DNA: TGTGCCAGCTCACCGGAGCAGTATGAGCAGTTCTTC
D: TRBD1; length: 15; V: TRBV9; size: few; J: TRBJ2-1; CDR3: CASSPRDRVIAEQFF; DNA: TGTGCCAGCAGCCCCCGGGACAGGGTTATCGCTGAGCAGTTCTTC
D: TRBD1; length: 16; V: TRBV5-1; size: -; J: TRBJ2-1; CDR3: CASSYQPGQAGNEQFF; DNA: TGCGCCAGCAGCTACCAGCCGGGACAGGCGGGGAATGAGCAGTTCTTC
D: -; length: 12; V: TRBV29-1; size: few; J: TRBJ1-2; CDR3: CSAVGQGHGYTF; DNA: TGCAGCGCGGTCGGCCAGGGCCATGGCTACACCTTC
D: -; length: 14; V: TRBV7-2; size: few; J: TRBJ2-3; CDR3: CASSLDRSRDTQYF; DNA: TGTGCCAGCAGCTTAGATCGCTCTCGAGATACGCAGTATTTT
D: -; length: 15; V: TRBV5-6; size: -; J: TRBJ2-7; CDR3: CASSLGTPTPYEQYF; DNA: TGTGCCAGCAGCTTGGGGACACCTACCCCTTACGAGCAGTACTTC
D: -; length: 15; V: TRBV5-1; size: -; J: TRBJ2-3; CDR3: CASSPLGPSTDTQYF; DNA: TGCGCCAGCAGCCCGCTAGGCCCGAGCACAGATACGCAGTATTTT
D: -; length: 11; V: TRBV5-6; size: -; J: TRBJ1-6; CDR3: CASSNNSPLHF; DNA: TGTGCCAGCAGCAATAATTCACCCCTCCACTTT
D: TRBD2; length: 15; V: TRBV7-2; size: -; J: TRBJ2-5; CDR3: CASSSTTSGVGTQYF; DNA: TGTGCCAGCAGCTCGACCACAAGCGGGGTGGGGACCCAGTACTTC
D: -; length: 11; V: TRBV5-1; size: -; J: TRBJ1-3; CDR3: CASRRGNTIYF; DNA: TGCGCCAGCAGGAGGGGAAACACCATATATTTT
D: TRBD1; length: 14; V: TRBV7-3; size: -; J: TRBJ2-5; CDR3: CASSLMGTEETQYF; DNA: TGTGCCAGCAGCTTAATGGGGACAGAAGAGACCCAGTACTTC
D: -; length: 12; V: TRBV5-1; size: -; J: TRBJ1-1; CDR3: CASSLSNTEAFF; DNA: TGCGCCAGCAGCTTGTCCAACACTGAAGCTTTCTTT
D: TRBD2; length: 15; V: TRBV29-1; size: -; J: TRBJ2-3; CDR3: CSAGASGISTDTQYF; DNA: TGCAGCGCCGGCGCTAGCGGGATTAGCACAGATACGCAGTATTTT
D: TRBD1; length: 14; V: TRBV6-5; size: -; J: TRBJ2-7; CDR3: CASRPGQGGYEQYF; DNA: TGTGCCAGCAGGCCGGGACAGGGGGGCTACGAGCAGTACTTC
D: -; length: 16; V: TRBV5-1; size: few; J: TRBJ2-3; CDR3: CASSPRLRSSTDTQYF; DNA: TGCGCCAGCAGCCCAAGACTGCGCTCTAGCACAGATACGCAGTATTTT
D: -; length: 11; V: TRBV13; size: -; J: TRBJ2-5; CDR3: CASSLDETQYF; DNA: TGTGCCAGCAGCTTAGATGAGACCCAGTACTTC
D: -; length: 13; V: TRBV30; size: -; J: TRBJ2-2; CDR3: CAWNGPNTGELFF; DNA: TGTGCCTGGAATGGGCCTAACACCGGGGAGCTGTTTTTT
D: -; length: 16; V: TRBV11-2; size: many; J: TRBJ2-1; CDR3: CASSPIVASGRREQFF; DNA: TGTGCCAGCAGCCCGATTGTGGCCAGTGGACGTCGTGAGCAGTTCTTC
D: -; length: 14; V: TRBV29-1; size: -; J: TRBJ2-3; CDR3: CSALLGASTDTQYF; DNA: TGCAGCGCCTTGTTGGGGGCAAGCACAGATACGCAGTATTTT
D: TRBD1; length: 17; V: TRBV23-1; size: few; J: TRBJ1-3; CDR3: CASSPRQGCLSGNTIYF; DNA: TGCGCCAGCAGTCCCCGACAGGGGTGTCTCTCTGGAAACACCATATATTTT
D: TRBD2; length: 12; V: TRBV29-1; size: -; J: TRBJ2-7; CDR3: CSARRGAYEQYF; DNA: TGCAGCGCCCGGCGGGGGGCCTACGAGCAGTACTTC
D: -; length: 13; V: TRBV7-3; size: few; J: TRBJ2-5; CDR3: CASSFGPQETQYF; DNA: TGTGCCAGCAGCTTCGGTCCCCAAGAGACCCAGTACTTC
D: -; length: 12; V: TRBV6-6; size: -; J: TRBJ1-2; CDR3: CASSRTDYGYTF; DNA: TGTGCCAGCAGTCGGACTGACTATGGCTACACCTTC